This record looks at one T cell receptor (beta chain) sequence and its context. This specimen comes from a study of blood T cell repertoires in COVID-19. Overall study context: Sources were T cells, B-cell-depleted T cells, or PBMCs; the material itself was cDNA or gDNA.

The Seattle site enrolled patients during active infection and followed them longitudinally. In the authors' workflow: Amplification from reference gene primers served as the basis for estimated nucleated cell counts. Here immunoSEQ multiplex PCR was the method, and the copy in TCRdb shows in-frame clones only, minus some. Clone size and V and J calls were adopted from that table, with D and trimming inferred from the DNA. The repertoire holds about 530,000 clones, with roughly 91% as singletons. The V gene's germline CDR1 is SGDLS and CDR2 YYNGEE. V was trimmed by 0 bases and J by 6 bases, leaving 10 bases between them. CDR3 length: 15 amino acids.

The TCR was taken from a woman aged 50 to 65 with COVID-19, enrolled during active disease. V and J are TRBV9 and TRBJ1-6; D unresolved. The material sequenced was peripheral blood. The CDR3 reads CASSVGELGNSPLHF. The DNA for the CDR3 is TGTGCCAGCAGCGTAGGGGAGCTAGGTAATTCACCCCTCCACTTT. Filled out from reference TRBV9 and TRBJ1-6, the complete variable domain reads DSGVTQTPKHLITATGQRVTLRCSPRSGDLSVYWYQQSLDQGLQFLIQYYNGEERAKGNILERFSAQQFPDLHSELNLSSLELGDSALYFCASSVGELGNSPLHFGNGTRLTVT.